These 21 T cell receptor beta chains originate from one sample sequenced in a study of cytomegalovirus exposure and HLA in healthy donors. PCR employed 60 Vbeta and 13 Jbeta primers. Only in-frame clones appear in the TCRdb table, and some are missing; sequencing was by immunoSEQ multiplex PCR. This repertoire shows about 86,000 clones, around 71% found once; its top ten account for about 8%. Sequences were obtained from PBMCs. Receptor source: a man in his fifties or sixties in good health and CMV-seronegative.

The rearrangement joins TRBV5-8 to TRBJ2-3, with 9 bases matching TRBD2. The CDR3 sequence is 15 residues long. Germline V lookup: CDR1 SGHTS, CDR2 YDEGEE. V gave up 1 base and J gave up 5 bases; unmatched junction bases: 5. The CDR3 region is CASSLWASGEDTQYF. The CDR3 region has the DNA TGTGCCAGCAGCTTGTGGGCTAGCGGGGAAGATACGCAGTATTTT.

The rearrangement uses TRBV6-5 and TRBJ2-7, with D maybe TRBD2 (5 bases). The CDR3 totals 11 residues. Germline assignment: CDR1 MNHEY and CDR2 SVGAGI. Trimming cost V 4 bases and J 7 bases, with 8 bases left between them. CDR3 residues: CASSSTREQYF. The CDR3 coding sequence is TGTGCCAGCAGTTCAACTAGAGAGCAGTACTTC.

This clone turned up a few times. In DNA, the CDR3 is TGCGCCAGCAGCTCCACCGGGATGATGAACACTGAAGCTTTCTTT. Residues: CASSSTGMMNTEAFF. V usage is TRBV5-1 and J usage is TRBJ1-1; the D is unclear. The CDR3 totals 15 residues. Germline V gene sequence: CDR1 SGHRS, CDR2 YFSETQ. V shed 3 bases and J shed 0 bases, with 12 bases lying between them.

This clone was picked up one time. This chain connects TRBV18 to TRBJ1-2, with 7 nucleotides matching TRBD1. The V segment lost 6 bases and the J segment 2 bases; nucleotides outside the gene matches: 6. The CDR3 runs to 14 residues. Germline loops: CDR1 KGHSH, CDR2 LQKENI. CDR3 nucleotides: TGTGCCAGCTCCTTCGGGACAGACAACTATGGCTACACCTTC. It codes for CASSFGTDNYGYTF.

The rearrangement links TRBV7-9 to TRBJ2-7; 10 positions agree with TRBD2. CDR1 SEHNR and CDR2 FQNEAQ come from the germline V gene (reference sequence). The CDR3 is made up of 15 amino acids. J was trimmed by 6 bases and V by 5 bases; bases with no gene match: 10. CDR3 amino acids: CASSTTLAGVGEQYF. The CDR3 DNA follows: TGTGCCAGCAGCACAACCCTAGCGGGAGTAGGCGAGCAGTACTTC.

The rearrangement uses TRBV13 and TRBJ2-1; TRBD2 matches 11 bases. There are 16 residues in the CDR3. From germline, CDR1 is PRHDT and CDR2 FYEKMQ (reference sequence). V was pared by 5 bases and J by 4 bases, with 7 bases of the junction left unmatched. CDR3 nucleotide sequence: TGTGCCAGCAGCGGACGACTAGCGGGAATATACAATGAGCAGTTCTTC. This translates into CASSGRLAGIYNEQFF.

The V gene is TRBV12-5, the J gene TRBJ2-5, with 10 bases that match TRBD1. V shed 5 bases and J 4 bases; nucleotides not matched to a gene: 7. The germline gives CDR1 LGHNT, CDR2 FRNRAP. The CDR3 consists of 15 residues. CDR3 in DNA: TGTGCTAGTGGTCCCCCCGGGACAGGGGCAGAGACCCAGTACTTC. It translates to CASGPPGTGAETQYF.

V gene TRBV19 combines with J gene TRBJ1-2, with unresolved D. The CDR3 contains 14 residues. The ends were cut back, 3 bases at V and 0 bases at J, with 8 bases in the middle. Germline CDR1 is LNHDA and CDR2 is SQIVND (reference sequence). The CDR3 here is CASSIGGANYGYTF. CDR3 DNA sequence: TGTGCCAGTAGTATTGGCGGGGCTAACTATGGCTACACCTTC.

CDR3 coding DNA: TGTGCCAGCACCAGATTGGGGGGACCATACGAGCAGTACTTC. This encodes CASTRLGGPYEQYF. V usage is TRBV7-8 and J usage is TRBJ2-7; tentatively, D is TRBD2 (6 bases). Per the germline V gene, CDR1 is SGHVS and CDR2 is FQNEAQ. There are 14 residues in the CDR3. The V end lost 7 bases, the J end lost 4 bases, and 17 bases lay between the germline ends.

The sample holds a few counts of this clone. The V and J genes are TRBV6-5 and TRBJ2-5, with TRBD2 matching 8 bases. The CDR3 consists of 14 residues. Unmatched junction bases numbered 6, after V lost 4 bases and J lost 5 bases. Germline values: CDR1 MNHEY, CDR2 SVGAGI. The CDR3 bases are TGTGCCAGCAGTTCCCGAGGACTAGCCGAGACCCAGTACTTC. Translated: CASSSRGLAETQYF.

V and J are TRBV5-4 and TRBJ1-2, with 11 nucleotides matching TRBD1. Germline CDR1 is SGHNT and CDR2 is YYREEE (reference sequence). The CDR3 sequence is 15 residues long. V lost 2 bases, J lost 10 bases, and 10 bases stayed unmatched. CDR3 DNA: TGTGCCAGCAGCTTAAGAGGGACAGGGGGTAGGAACTACACCTTC. It specifies CASSLRGTGGRNYTF.

The CDR3 loop is CASSLRAVSSNEQFF. In DNA, the CDR3 is TGTGCCAGCAGCTTGAGGGCCGTCTCTTCTAATGAGCAGTTCTTC. The genes are TRBV7-9 and TRBJ2-1; the D gene is possibly TRBD2 (5 bases). The germline gives CDR1 SEHNR, CDR2 FQNEAQ (reference sequence). Trimming took off 3 bases at V and 7 bases at J, with 16 bases between the two ends. The CDR3 is 15 residues long.

The CDR3 DNA follows: TGCGCCAGCAGCCTTGGACAGGGCGCAGATACGCAGTATTTT. As protein: CASSLGQGADTQYF. V is TRBV4-1 and J is TRBJ2-3, with TRBD1 identical over 8 bases. From germline, CDR1 is MGHRA and CDR2 YSYEKL. J lost 4 bases, V lost 4 bases, and 4 bases had no gene match. This CDR3 is built from 14 residues.

The chain links TRBV25-1 to TRBJ1-3; tentative D call: TRBD1 (5 bases). Per the germline V gene, CDR1 is MGHDK and CDR2 is SYGVNS. V gave up 6 bases and J gave up 2 bases, with 11 bases separating them. This CDR3 has 14 amino acids. This CDR3 reads CASSQGGTGNTIYF. CDR3 in DNA: TGTGCCAGCAGCCAGGGTGGTACTGGAAACACCATATATTTT.

V is TRBV20-1 and J is TRBJ1-2; TRBD1 is a possible D gene (6 bases). The length of the CDR3 is 11 residues. The V gene's germline CDR1 is DFQATT and CDR2 SNEGSKA (reference sequence). V lost 8 bases and J lost 7, with 14 bases in between. This chain's CDR3 is CSSTGFGGYTF. The CDR3 DNA follows: TGCAGTTCCACAGGGTTCGGTGGCTACACCTTC.

The chain links TRBV5-4 to TRBJ2-3; D is possibly TRBD2 (6 bases). Germline V lookup: CDR1 SGHNT, CDR2 YYREEE (reference sequence). Trimming shortened V by 0 bases and J by 4 bases, and 15 bases separated the two germline ends. The CDR3 totals 16 residues. The DNA for the CDR3 is TGTGCCAGCAGCTTGGCCTCGGGACTGGCATCAGATACGCAGTATTTT. Protein sequence: CASSLASGLASDTQYF.

The chain has TRBV6-5 and TRBJ1-6; 7 bases match TRBD1. V was clipped by 6 bases and J by 6 bases; unmatched bases: 5. The V gene's germline CDR1 is MNHEY and CDR2 SVGAGI. CDR3 length: 14 residues. The CDR3 is CASRQGNPNSPLHF. For the CDR3, the DNA is TGTGCCAGCAGACAGGGGAATCCTAATTCACCCCTCCACTTT.

The sample holds one count of this clone. V gene TRBV27 combines with J gene TRBJ2-7, with 9 positions matching TRBD2. The V gene's germline CDR1 is MNHEY and CDR2 SMNVEV (reference sequence). The CDR3 is 16 residues long. V shed 0 bases, J shed 3 bases, and the junction held 6 bases outside the gene matches. CDR3 region: CASSLSGRRGGYEQYF. The CDR3 DNA is TGTGCCAGCAGTTTATCGGGAAGGCGGGGGGGCTACGAGCAGTACTTC.

The chain has TRBV2 and TRBJ2-5, with D maybe TRBD2 (6 bases). CDR3 length: 13 amino acids. In germline, CDR1 is SNHLY, CDR2 FYNNEI. V shed 6 bases and J shed 1 base, with 9 bases lying between them. The DNA of the CDR3 is TGTGCCAGCAGGGGAGGACCCCAAGAGACCCAGTACTTC. Protein product: CASRGGPQETQYF.

This chain links TRBV11-1 with TRBJ1-2; D gene ambiguous. The CDR3 runs to 14 residues. The germline V gene has CDR1 SGHAT and CDR2 FQDESV (reference sequence). V lost 5 bases and J 1 base, leaving 11 bases between the germline ends. The CDR3: CASSLSQSNYGYTF. CDR3 DNA: TGTGCCAGCAGCCTCTCACAGAGTAACTATGGCTACACCTTC.

In this sample, this clone turned up a few times. The chain couples TRBV4-3 to TRBJ1-5, with D hard to call. This CDR3 spans 17 amino acids. Germline lookup yields CDR1 LGHNA and CDR2 YSLEER. V lost 1 base, J lost 6 bases, and 19 bases lay in between. The CDR3 nucleotides read TGCGCCAGCAGCCAAGGAAGGGCAGGTTTAGGAGGTCAGCCCCAGCATTTT. Protein: CASSQGRAGLGGQPQHF.